A selection of T cell receptor beta chains follows, all from one sample in a study of blood T cell repertoires in COVID-19. This table comes from immunoSEQ multiplex PCR, and its TCRdb copy is limited to in-frame clones, with some not included. The data show around 78,000 clones, 80% to 90% seen once. Sequenced: peripheral blood. Receptors originate from a man over 45 with active COVID-19. CDR3s include the opening cysteine and the closing phenylalanine or tryptophan. Fields, in order: J gene, D gene, V gene, clone size, CDR3 protein, CDR3 DNA. D genes are given only for firm matches. Some rows have no size entry. The others give once, few or many, or a class for an expanded clone.

TRBJ1-3	.	TRBV28	.	CASSPESGNTIYF	TGTGCCAGCAGCCCGGAGTCTGGAAACACCATATATTTT
TRBJ2-5	TRBD2	TRBV5-1	.	CASSFGTGGGQETQYF	TGCGCCAGCAGCTTTGGAACGGGAGGGGGGCAAGAGACCCAGTACTTC
TRBJ1-2	.	TRBV5-1	.	CASSLARGSAAGYTF	TGCGCCAGCAGCTTGGCCCGCGGTAGTGCGGCTGGCTACACCTTC
TRBJ1-5	TRBD1	TRBV7-2	.	CASSITGGRQPQHF	TGTGCCAGCAGCATAACAGGGGGCAGGCAGCCCCAGCATTTT
TRBJ2-7	TRBD2	TRBV7-9	.	CASSLTRGSSYEQYF	TGTGCCAGCAGCTTAACCCGCGGGAGCTCCTACGAGCAGTACTTC
TRBJ2-5	TRBD2	TRBV4-3	.	CASSQEKGLARYF	TGCGCCAGCAGCCAAGAAAAAGGACTAGCGAGGTACTTC
TRBJ2-2	TRBD1	TRBV28	.	CASRDSSNTGELFF	TGTGCCAGCCGGGACAGCTCAAACACCGGGGAGCTGTTTTTT
TRBJ2-1	TRBD2	TRBV7-3	many	CASSATGGSDNEQFF	TGTGCCAGCAGCGCCACGGGGGGGAGCGACAATGAGCAGTTCTTC
TRBJ2-3	TRBD2	TRBV7-3	.	CASSLGGRVDTQYF	TGTGCCAGCAGCTTAGGCGGGAGGGTGGATACGCAGTATTTT
TRBJ1-1	.	TRBV11-2	.	CASSTTQGTEAFF	TGTGCCAGCAGCACTACACAGGGCACTGAAGCTTTCTTT
TRBJ1-3	.	TRBV5-6	.	CASSFSSVIGNTIYF	TGTGCCAGCAGCTTTTCTTCGGTTATTGGAAACACCATATATTTT
TRBJ2-3	TRBD2	TRBV6-1	.	CASSEGWAGETDTQYF	TGTGCCAGCAGTGAAGGGTGGGCGGGGGAGACAGATACGCAGTATTTT
TRBJ1-2	TRBD1	TRBV3-1/TRBV3-2	.	CASSDRDRIYGYTF	TGTGCCAGCAGCGATAGGGACAGAATCTATGGCTACACCTTC
TRBJ2-2	TRBD1	TRBV5-1	.	CASGFGTANTGELFF	TGCGCCAGTGGGTTCGGGACAGCGAACACCGGGGAGCTGTTTTTT
TRBJ2-5	TRBD2	TRBV5-1	.	CASSPGGDPGETQYF	TGCGCCAGCAGCCCTGGGGGGGACCCCGGGGAGACCCAGTACTTC
TRBJ2-2	TRBD2	TRBV6-6	.	CASARRTSGNTGELFF	TGTGCCAGCGCCCGGAGGACTAGCGGGAACACCGGGGAGCTGTTTTTT
TRBJ2-1	TRBD2	TRBV11-1	.	CASSLRRLAEYNEQFF	TGTGCCAGCAGCTTAAGACGCCTAGCGGAGTACAATGAGCAGTTCTTC
TRBJ2-7	TRBD1	TRBV18	.	CASSPPPAGGVYEQYF	TGTGCCAGCTCACCACCCCCGGCAGGGGGCGTTTACGAGCAGTACTTC
TRBJ1-4	.	TRBV6-2/TRBV6-3	.	CASSPRQSFNEKLFF	TGTGCCAGCAGTCCACGACAAAGCTTTAATGAAAAACTGTTTTTT
TRBJ1-2	TRBD1	TRBV25-1	.	CASMDRGDGYTF	TGTGCCAGCATGGACAGGGGGGATGGCTACACCTTC
TRBJ1-2	.	TRBV27	.	CASSPAGPDYGYTF	TGTGCCAGCAGTCCAGCGGGACCCGACTATGGCTACACCTTC
TRBJ2-3	TRBD1	TRBV6-5	.	CASSPQGAWTDTQYF	TGTGCCAGCAGTCCCCAGGGGGCATGGACAGATACGCAGTATTTT
TRBJ2-1	TRBD1	TRBV24-1	.	CATSEKGAYNEQFF	TGTGCCACCAGTGAGAAGGGGGCTTACAATGAGCAGTTCTTC
TRBJ2-5	TRBD2	TRBV19	.	CASSALAGARETQYF	TGTGCCAGTAGTGCTCTAGCGGGAGCTCGGGAGACCCAGTACTTC
TRBJ1-2	.	TRBV12-3/TRBV12-4	.	CASSLAGTYGYTF	TGTGCCAGCAGTTTAGCGGGGACATATGGCTACACCTTC
TRBJ1-6	TRBD1	TRBV2	.	CASRRDSSRLSPLHF	TGTGCCAGCAGACGGGACAGTTCCCGTCTTTCACCCCTCCACTTT
TRBJ2-1	.	TRBV5-1	.	CASSLAGNRENEQFF	TGCGCCAGCAGCTTGGCCGGCAATCGGGAAAATGAGCAGTTCTTC
TRBJ2-7	.	TRBV6-2/TRBV6-3	.	CASSYSVGQKTPGEQYF	TGTGCCAGCAGTTACTCGGTTGGACAGAAAACCCCTGGCGAGCAGTACTTC
TRBJ2-1	TRBD1	TRBV5-1	.	CASSLETGGYNEQFF	TGCGCCAGCAGCTTGGAGACAGGGGGATACAATGAGCAGTTCTTC
TRBJ2-3	TRBD2	TRBV20-1	.	CSASSVAGVTDTQYF	TGCAGTGCTAGTTCTGTAGCGGGAGTGACAGATACGCAGTATTTT
TRBJ2-4	.	TRBV6-1	.	CASSAVPPEGVAKNIQYF	TGTGCCAGCAGTGCCGTTCCACCCGAGGGGGTCGCCAAAAACATTCAGTACTTC
TRBJ2-3	TRBD1	TRBV11-2	.	CASSLGRDRVSTDTQYF	TGTGCCAGCAGCTTAGGTAGGGACAGGGTTAGCACAGATACGCAGTATTTT
TRBJ2-3	TRBD2	TRBV28	.	CASSVNLAGAKDTQYF	TGTGCCAGCAGTGTAAACCTAGCGGGAGCTAAAGATACGCAGTATTTT
TRBJ2-1	TRBD2	TRBV18	.	CASSPASAGSYNEQFF	TGTGCCAGCTCACCAGCCTCAGCGGGGTCCTACAATGAGCAGTTCTTC
TRBJ1-3	.	TRBV6-5	.	CASRVTGSGNTIYF	TGTGCCAGCAGGGTAACAGGGAGTGGAAACACCATATATTTT
TRBJ2-2	TRBD1	TRBV5-1	few	CASSSYRDRGNTGELFF	TGCGCCAGCAGCTCATACCGGGACAGGGGGAACACCGGGGAGCTGTTTTTT
TRBJ1-1	.	TRBV18	.	CASSRGEGTEAFF	TGTGCCAGCTCACGGGGGGAAGGCACTGAAGCTTTCTTT
TRBJ1-2	.	TRBV2	.	CASSEEWGGYGYTF	TGTGCCAGCAGTGAAGAATGGGGGGGCTATGGCTACACCTTC
TRBJ2-5	TRBD2	TRBV2	.	CASTFSGRQETQYF	TGTGCCAGCACTTTTAGCGGGCGGCAAGAGACCCAGTACTTC